This TCR beta chain originates from a study of preoperative IRX-2 immunotherapy in early breast cancer. The treatment here: preoperative locoregional IRX-2 cytokine immunotherapy. The V gene's germline CDR1 is SEHNR and CDR2 FQNEAQ (reference sequence). Trimming pared 5 bases from V and 6 bases from J, leaving 11 bases between. The CDR3 is 13 amino acids. Repertoires were generated with immunoSEQ multiplex PCR, while TCRdb's copy carries only in-frame clones and drops some. Of some 22,000 clones listed, around 89% were seen once; the top ten hold roughly 9%. The chain links TRBV7-9 to TRBJ1-5, with no clear D. The clonotype originates from a human donor with breast cancer. This specimen was tumor tissue, taken after IRX-2 immunotherapy. CDR3 DNA sequence: TGTGCCAGCAGCCCTGCCCCCGGTCAGCCCCAGCATTTT. This codes for CASSPAPGQPQHF.